The 20 T cell receptor beta chains listed next were all sequenced from one sample in a study of T-cell memory formation after mild COVID-19. TCRdb re-analysed the 5' RACE reads in MiXCR, keeping a single row per CDR3 protein. The sample records some 120,000 distinct CDR3 sequences, roughly 6.2% being singletons. Sequencing used PBMCs or a T cell subset sorted from them (not recorded which). These TCRs come from an adult woman who had mild COVID-19 (a few samples of this study predate the infection). Cell type and time point are not known.

This chain uses TRBV20-1 with TRBJ1-5; TRBD1 matches at 7 bases. The CDR3 has 12 amino acids. Germline lookup yields CDR1 DFQATT and CDR2 SNEGSKA (reference sequence). V dropped 5 bases and J dropped 7; count of bases not matched to a gene: 5. CDR3 nucleotide sequence: TGCAGTGCTCAGACAGGGAAACAGCCCCAGCATTTT. Amino acid sequence: CSAQTGKQPQHF.

This clonotype was counted only a few times. The gene calls are TRBV29-1 and TRBJ2-1, with 8 bases that match TRBD1. Germline V gene lookup returns CDR1 SQVTM and CDR2 ANQGSEA. Trimming took 6 bases from V and 10 from J; bases not matched to a gene: 11. This CDR3 has 13 amino acids. For the CDR3, the DNA is TGCAGCGTCCACGGACAGGGCCCCCTGGAGCAGTTCTTC. Its translation is CSVHGQGPLEQFF.

This clonotype was counted only a few times. V is TRBV2 and J is TRBJ1-5; weak D call: TRBD1 (5 bases). The CDR3 contains 15 residues. Germline CDR1 SNHLY, CDR2 FYNNEI. Trimming cost V 5 bases and J 2 bases, with 13 bases left between them. The CDR3 DNA sequence: TGTGCCAGCAGTTTAAGCCAGGGACGCAATCAGCCCCAGCATTTT. Translating it yields CASSLSQGRNQPQHF.

J is TRBJ2-7 and V is TRBV7-2; 7 nucleotides agree with TRBD1. With 3 bases clipped from V and 5 bases from J, the junction kept 7 bases outside the gene matches. The CDR3 has 14 amino acids. The V gene's germline CDR1 is SGHTA and CDR2 FQGNSA. The DNA for the CDR3 is TGTGCCAGCAGCTTCAGGCAGGGGGTCAACGAGCAGTACTTC. It is translated as CASSFRQGVNEQYF.

V is TRBV5-1 and J is TRBJ2-7, with 10 bases lining up with TRBD2. The CDR3 loop spans 16 amino acids. CDR1 is SGHRS and CDR2 is YFSETQ in the germline V gene. V lost 0 bases, J lost 6 bases, and 9 bases stayed unmatched. CDR3 loop: CASSLDPSGGWTEQYF. CDR3 coding DNA: TGCGCCAGCAGCTTGGATCCTAGCGGGGGTTGGACCGAGCAGTACTTC.

In its sample, this clonotype was seen a few times. V and J are TRBV7-2 and TRBJ1-3; a possible D gene is TRBD1 (6 bases). CDR3 length: 14 amino acids. Germline values: CDR1 SGHTA, CDR2 FQGNSA. Between the trimmed V and J ends, which lost 5 bases and 2 bases, there was a span of 10 bases. Here the CDR3 DNA reads TGTGCCAGCAGCCGAGGGGGGGCTGGAAACACCATATATTTT. This translates into CASSRGGAGNTIYF.

This clonotype was observed many times. The chain couples TRBV27 to TRBJ2-1, with a weak D call TRBD1 (5 bases). This CDR3 spans 15 amino acids. Germline assignment: CDR1 MNHEY and CDR2 SMNVEV (reference sequence). Trimming pared 7 bases from V and 4 bases from J, leaving 17 bases between. The CDR3 nucleotides read TGTGCCAGCACCACTCAGGGTTCTGGGTACAATGAGCAGTTCTTC. It translates to CASTTQGSGYNEQFF.

The gene calls are TRBV6-1 and TRBJ2-5; D ambiguous. Per the germline V gene, CDR1 is MNHNS and CDR2 is SASEGT. The CDR3 contains 12 residues. Trimming took 8 bases from V and 0 from J, leaving 7 bases between them. The CDR3: CASELYQETQYF. CDR3 nucleotide sequence: TGTGCCAGCGAACTGTACCAAGAGACCCAGTACTTC.

The J gene is TRBJ2-2, the V gene TRBV7-2; 10 bases line up with TRBD2. The CDR3 consists of 19 residues. CDR1 and CDR2 (germline): SGHTA, FQGNSA. Germline trimming cut 5 bases from V and 1 base from J; bases unmatched to any gene: 13. The CDR3 sequence is CASSHAAKRGGLNTGELFF. The CDR3 region has the DNA TGTGCCAGCAGCCACGCCGCAAAGCGGGGGGGATTGAACACCGGGGAGCTGTTTTTT.

In this sample, this clonotype turned up a few times. The chain recombines TRBV10-3 with TRBJ2-1, with D hard to call. V was clipped by 1 base and J by 7 bases, with 8 bases between them. The germline gives CDR1 ENHRY, CDR2 SYGVKD. There are 13 residues in the CDR3. CDR3 amino acids: CAISEFDSNEQFF. CDR3 coding DNA: TGTGCCATCAGTGAGTTTGACTCTAATGAGCAGTTCTTC.

This clonotype was observed a few times. The chain is built from TRBV18 and TRBJ1-1; D is uncertain. This CDR3 has 16 amino acids. V lost 2 bases and J lost 0, with 13 bases in between. Germline V gives CDR1 KGHSH, CDR2 LQKENI. DNA of the CDR3: TGTGCCAGCTCACCAAGAAATCCGGAGGTGAACACTGAAGCTTTCTTT. It yields the protein CASSPRNPEVNTEAFF.

J is TRBJ2-2 and V is TRBV5-1; D possibly corresponds to TRBD1 (6 bases). Germline CDR1 reads SGHRS; CDR2 reads YFSETQ. Trimming cost V 6 bases and J 2 bases, with 11 bases left between them. The CDR3 extends over 14 amino acids. CDR3 coding DNA: TGCGCCAGCACCAGGACAGCTAACACCGGGGAGCTGTTTTTT. Translation gives CASTRTANTGELFF.

The V and J genes are TRBV4-2 and TRBJ2-5, with D tentatively TRBD2 (5 bases). CDR3 length: 16 residues. CDR1 is LGHNA and CDR2 is YNFKEQ in the germline V gene. V was clipped by 4 bases and J by 9 bases, with 24 bases between them. The CDR3 loop is CASSPRSGPYTEAQYF. CDR3 coding DNA: TGTGCCAGCAGCCCGCGGAGCGGACCCTATACCGAGGCCCAGTACTTC.

This clonotype was observed a few times. The rearrangement joins TRBV7-8 to TRBJ2-7, with a tentative D call TRBD1 (5 bases). This CDR3 is 15 amino acids long. CDR1 SGHVS and CDR2 FQNEAQ come from the germline V gene. V gave up 1 base and J gave up 2 bases, with 12 bases separating them. The CDR3 here is CASSLVRVGPYEQYF. The CDR3 DNA reads as TGTGCCAGCAGCTTAGTCAGGGTTGGTCCCTACGAGCAGTACTTC. Combining the CDR3 with reference TRBV7-8 and TRBJ2-7 gives the whole variable domain GAGVSQSPRYKVAKRGQDVALRCDPISGHVSLFWYQQALGQGPEFLTYFQNEAQLDKSGLPSDRFFAERPEGSVSTLKIQRTQQEDSAVYLCASSLVRVGPYEQYFGPGTRLTVT.

The J gene is TRBJ2-1, the V gene TRBV7-3, with 11 bases identical to TRBD2. The germline gives CDR1 SGHTA, CDR2 FQGTGA. V trimming: 5 bases; J trimming: 3 bases; junction bases outside the gene matches: 9. CDR3 length: 17 amino acids. The CDR3 is CASSVTSGSSSYNEQFF. The CDR3 nucleotides are TGTGCCAGCAGCGTTACTAGCGGGAGTTCCAGCTACAATGAGCAGTTCTTC.

The chain links TRBV30 to TRBJ1-5; a weak D match, TRBD1 (5 bases). The CDR3 is made up of 12 amino acids. The germline V gene has CDR1 GTSNPN and CDR2 SVGIG (reference sequence). Deletions cut 3 bases from V and 7 bases from J, with 10 bases between. CDR3: CAWSSRDQPQHF. The CDR3 nucleotides are TGTGCCTGGAGCAGCAGGGACCAGCCCCAGCATTTT.

This clonotype was detected many times. The genes are TRBV27 and TRBJ2-7; D remains ambiguous. V was cut by 6 bases and J by 2 bases, with 23 bases left in between. Germline V gene data show CDR1 as MNHEY and CDR2 as SMNVEV (reference sequence). This CDR3 contains 17 residues. The CDR3 bases are TGTGCCAGCAGACTATCGGGCCTGGGAACCGCTACCTACGAGCAGTACTTC. It specifies CASRLSGLGTATYEQYF.

This CDR3 is CSGWIQSNSPLHF. The DNA for the CDR3 is TGCAGTGGATGGATACAGTCTAATTCACCCCTCCACTTT. The chain joins TRBV20-1 to TRBJ1-6; D is undetermined. This CDR3 contains 13 residues. CDR1 is DFQATT and CDR2 is SNEGSKA in the germline V gene (reference sequence). Trimming removed 7 bases at V and 6 bases at J, with 13 bases between.

The chain joins TRBV6-2 or TRBV6-3 to TRBJ2-3; 13 bases map to TRBD2. Trimming at V came to 6 bases and at J to 2 bases, leaving 5 bases not matched to a gene. Looked up from germline, CDR1 is MNHEY and CDR2 is SVGEGT. The CDR3 is 16 residues long. CDR3 coding DNA: TGTGCCAGCAGATCCGGGACTAGCGGGGTCACAGATACGCAGTATTTT. Amino acids: CASRSGTSGVTDTQYF.

This clonotype was seen a handful of times. At one end, the junction sequence differs from germline, possibly due to a read error. J is TRBJ2-2 and V is TRBV7-3; 7 bases are a match to TRBD2. The CDR3 covers 16 residues. Germline CDR1 is SGHTA and CDR2 is FQGTGA. The CDR3 sequence: CASSLNAGLVAGELFF. Here the CDR3 DNA reads TGTGCCAGCAGCTTAAATGCAGGACTAGTCGCCGGCGAGCTGTTTTTT.